These 27 T cell receptor beta chains share one sample of origin, sequenced in a study of identical twins (dated by TCRdb to 2015 to 2016). Libraries were constructed by 5' RACE. The sequencing machine was an Illumina HiSeq 2000. The raw public data were reprocessed by TCRdb itself: fastp quality trimming at Q25, MiXCR clonotype calling, in-frame beta chains only. All rows with the same CDR3 protein become a single entry with the most common DNA and genes. Counted in this sample were 1,800,000 or so distinct CDR3 sequences; under 35% of them appeared once. The ten largest clones add up to about 0.27% of the sample. The specimen sequenced was cord blood. The receptors were sampled from a newborn girl in good health.

The table lists this clonotype with many counts. This chain uses TRBV27 with TRBJ1-5; D is ambiguous. CDR1 is MNHEY, CDR2 SMNVEV, per germline (reference sequence). The CDR3 covers 13 residues. Trimming pared 2 bases from V and 4 bases from J, leaving 6 bases between. The CDR3 loop is CASSLVANQPQHF. In DNA form, the CDR3 reads TGTGCCAGCAGTTTAGTGGCGAATCAGCCCCAGCATTTT.

In its sample, this clonotype was seen a few times. The chain is built from TRBV20-1 and TRBJ2-7; 7 nucleotides match TRBD1. The CDR3 totals 14 residues. Germline CDR1 and CDR2: DFQATT and SNEGSKA (reference sequence). The trim removed 5 bases at V and 0 bases at J, leaving 7 bases unmatched. CDR3 in DNA: TGCAGTGCTTACAGGGGAAGGGGCTCCTACGAGCAGTACTTC. It is translated as CSAYRGRGSYEQYF.

This clonotype appeared a few times. This chain links TRBV12-3 or TRBV12-4 with TRBJ2-3, with D possibly TRBD1 on 5 matching bases. This CDR3 region has 15 residues. Trimming stripped 7 bases from V and 2 bases from J, with 16 bases between. CDR3 sequence reads: CASNPGRTPTDTQYF. Here the CDR3 DNA reads TGTGCCAGCAACCCAGGGCGGACCCCCACAGATACGCAGTATTTT.

This clonotype has more than one count but fewer than ten. The chain carries TRBV28 and TRBJ2-7; TRBD2 aligns across 11 bases. The CDR3 extends over 15 amino acids. The V and J ends lost 7 bases and 1 base, in that order; junction bases with no gene match: 6. CDR1 is MDHEN, CDR2 SYDVKM, per germline. For the CDR3, the DNA is TGTGCCAGCAAGAAACTAGCGGGAGTATCCTACGAGCAGTACTTC. This translates into CASKKLAGVSYEQYF.

This clonotype was observed a few times. The chain is built from TRBV12-3 or TRBV12-4 and TRBJ2-1; 15 bases fit TRBD2. This CDR3 has 15 amino acids. Trimming took 5 bases from V and 8 from J; bases not matched to a gene: 4. CDR3 protein: CASSTGLAGGDEQFF. As DNA, the CDR3 is TGTGCCAGCAGTACCGGACTAGCGGGGGGGGATGAGCAGTTCTTC.

Many counts were recorded for this clonotype. The chain couples TRBV5-1 to TRBJ2-1; D remains unclear. The CDR3 loop spans 13 amino acids. Germline V CDR1 and CDR2: SGHRS, YFSETQ. V dropped 4 bases and J dropped 3 bases, with 8 bases sitting between them. For the CDR3, the DNA is TGCGCCAGCAGCCCGAACTACTACAATGAGCAGTTCTTC. It codes for CASSPNYYNEQFF.

This rearrangement joins TRBV20-1 to TRBJ2-1; 11 nucleotides match TRBD2. In germline, CDR1 is DFQATT, CDR2 SNEGSKA (reference sequence). The length of the CDR3 is 18 residues. With V trimmed by 5 bases and J by 4 bases, 16 bases remained unmatched. The chain's CDR3 is CSAGSGGAKETQYNEQFF. The DNA for the CDR3 is TGCAGTGCTGGTAGCGGGGGGGCCAAAGAGACCCAGTACAATGAGCAGTTCTTC.

This clonotype has just a few counts. The genes are TRBV7-6 and TRBJ1-2; D is uncertain. Trimming pared 5 bases from V and 0 bases from J, leaving 16 bases between. The germline gives CDR1 SGHVS, CDR2 FNYEAQ. The length of the CDR3 is 16 residues. CDR3 DNA sequence: TGTGCCAGCAGCCCTAATCCCTTGGCGGCTAACTATGGCTACACCTTC. This gives the protein CASSPNPLAANYGYTF.

This sequence joins TRBV20-1 and TRBJ2-7; 12 bases line up with TRBD2. The junction had 18 bases not matched to a gene; V was cut back by 1 base and J by 2 bases. The CDR3 spans 20 residues. CDR1 and CDR2 from the germline V gene are DFQATT and SNEGSKA (reference sequence). In DNA, the CDR3 is TGCAGTGCTAGAGGCCGCCATAGGACTAGCGGGAAATGTAGACCCTACGAGCAGTACTTC. Its protein product is CSARGRHRTSGKCRPYEQYF.

CDR3 region: CASSPDGRKLFF. DNA for the CDR3: TGTGCCAGCAGCCCAGATGGACGGAAACTGTTTTTT. The chain combines TRBV3-1 with TRBJ1-4; D gene uncertain. V was pared by 4 bases and J by 11 bases, with 11 bases between. This CDR3 is 12 amino acids long. The germline gives CDR1 LGHDT, CDR2 YNNKEL (reference sequence).

The chain employs TRBV6-1 and TRBJ2-3; TRBD2 aligns across 10 bases. V shed 8 bases, J shed 1 base, and the junction held 9 bases outside the gene matches. Germline values: CDR1 MNHNS, CDR2 SASEGT. The CDR3 length is 16 residues. The CDR3 region has the DNA TGTGCCAGCGGCCGGCTAGCGGGGGTTCGCACAGATACGCAGTATTTT. This codes for CASGRLAGVRTDTQYF.

This clonotype showed up just a few times. This may come from a read error, since a much larger clone is one base off. V is TRBV4-2 and J is TRBJ2-3, with D possibly being TRBD1 (6 bases). Germline V gene lookup returns CDR1 LGHNA and CDR2 YNFKEQ. Trimming left V 4 bases short and J 2 bases short, with 7 bases between. The CDR3 loop spans 13 amino acids. The CDR3 is CASSRQATDTQYF. The DNA of the CDR3 is TGTGCCAGCAGCCGACAGGCCACAGATACGCAGTATTTT.

The chain has TRBV18 and TRBJ1-2; D is perhaps TRBD1 (6 bases). The CDR3 runs to 14 residues. V was shortened by 4 bases and J by 4 bases, with 13 bases between the two germline ends. Germline values: CDR1 KGHSH, CDR2 LQKENI. This chain's CDR3 is CASSRDTQPYGYTF. DNA of the CDR3: TGTGCCAGCTCACGGGACACCCAACCCTATGGCTACACCTTC.

The V call is TRBV18, the J call TRBJ1-1; D remains ambiguous. The length of the CDR3 is 11 residues. Trimming took 3 bases from V and 7 from J, leaving 6 bases between them. From germline, CDR1 is KGHSH and CDR2 LQKENI. The CDR3 DNA follows: TGTGCCAGCTCACCGGGAGATGAAGCTTTCTTT. Translating it yields CASSPGDEAFF.

This sequence joins TRBV28 and TRBJ2-3; perhaps TRBD1 as D (5 bases). This CDR3 is 13 amino acids long. Germline CDR1 MDHEN, CDR2 SYDVKM. Between the trimmed V and J ends, which lost 10 bases and 0 bases, there was a span of 11 bases. CDR3 region: CAIDRTSTDTQYF. The CDR3 region has the DNA TGTGCCATCGACAGAACTAGCACAGATACGCAGTATTTT.

The rearrangement joins TRBV20-1 to TRBJ2-3; no reliable D call. Germline V gene sequence: CDR1 DFQATT, CDR2 SNEGSKA (reference sequence). With 5 bases removed from V and 3 bases from J, the gap between germline ends came to 6 bases. The CDR3 has 11 residues. As DNA, the CDR3 is TGCAGTGCTGACATGACAGATACGCAGTATTTT. Protein sequence: CSADMTDTQYF.

This clonotype was recorded at least ten times. V usage is TRBV20-1 and J usage is TRBJ1-2; D is undetermined. V gave up 3 bases and J gave up 2 bases, with 4 bases separating them. Germline V gives CDR1 DFQATT, CDR2 SNEGSKA (reference sequence). CDR3 size: 11 residues. This chain's CDR3 is CSARTNYGYTF. CDR3 coding DNA: TGCAGTGCTAGGACAAACTATGGCTACACCTTC.

This clonotype has just a few counts. The rearrangement uses TRBV20-1 and TRBJ2-1; D may be TRBD1 (5 bases). The CDR3 sequence is 15 residues long. CDR1 DFQATT and CDR2 SNEGSKA come from the germline V gene (reference sequence). Trimming took 1 base from V and 5 from J, leaving 15 bases between them. The CDR3 region is CSARAQLPGHNEQFF. The CDR3 DNA reads TGCAGTGCTAGAGCCCAACTCCCAGGGCACAATGAGCAGTTCTTC.

This clonotype was counted only a few times. The rearrangement uses TRBV19 and TRBJ2-1, with TRBD2 matching 9 bases. Unmatched junction bases numbered 6, after V lost 3 bases and J lost 3 bases. Germline V lookup: CDR1 LNHDA, CDR2 SQIVND (reference sequence). This CDR3 comprises 16 residues. CDR3 nucleotides: TGTGCCAGTAGTATTATAAGCGGGGGGAGCTACAATGAGCAGTTCTTC. Amino acid sequence: CASSIISGGSYNEQFF.

V gene TRBV10-3 combines with J gene TRBJ2-5; 8 nucleotides match TRBD1. CDR3 length: 16 residues. CDR1 and CDR2 from the germline V gene are ENHRY and SYGVKD. V dropped 4 bases and J dropped 0; count of bases not matched to a gene: 7. CDR3 region: CAISANRGKHQETQYF. The CDR3 DNA reads TGTGCCATCAGTGCGAACAGGGGGAAACACCAAGAGACCCAGTACTTC.

The table lists this clonotype with a few counts. The V and J genes are TRBV2 and TRBJ2-7; D not certain. CDR1 and CDR2 from the germline V gene are SNHLY and FYNNEI. The V end lost 7 bases, the J end lost 7 bases, and 23 bases lay between the germline ends. The CDR3 contains 15 residues. The CDR3, as DNA: TGTGCCAGCACCGAAACCGGGCCTCTCCCCAATGAGCAGTACTTC. It translates to CASTETGPLPNEQYF.

CDR3 sequence: CAINQGGYGYTF. The CDR3 coding sequence is TGTGCCATCAATCAGGGAGGCTATGGCTACACCTTC. This rearrangement joins TRBV10-3 to TRBJ1-2; a weak D match, TRBD1 (5 bases). V lost 7 bases, J lost 4 bases, and 10 bases lay in between. The CDR3 is made up of 12 amino acids. In germline, CDR1 is ENHRY, CDR2 SYGVKD.

This chain joins TRBV9 and TRBJ1-1; D possibly corresponds to TRBD1 (6 bases). The V gene's germline CDR1 is SGDLS and CDR2 YYNGEE. V shed 2 bases and J shed 0 bases, with 11 bases lying between them. The CDR3 contains 15 residues. The CDR3 nucleotides read TGTGCCAGCAGCGTTGGGGGGCGGTTGAACACTGAAGCTTTCTTT. Translation: CASSVGGRLNTEAFF.

The rearrangement joins TRBV20-1 to TRBJ2-1; tentative D call: TRBD2 (6 bases). CDR1 and CDR2 from the germline V gene are DFQATT and SNEGSKA (reference sequence). The length of the CDR3 is 12 residues. The CDR3 DNA reads as TGCAGCTTTAGCGGTCAATACAATGAGCAGTTCTTC. Translated: CSFSGQYNEQFF.

The chain couples TRBV28 to TRBJ2-7; weak D call: TRBD1 (6 bases). In germline, CDR1 is MDHEN, CDR2 SYDVKM. The CDR3 has 14 residues. The ends were cut back, 5 bases at V and 7 bases at J, with 18 bases in the middle. The CDR3 sequence: CASSLIRGWAEQYF. Here the CDR3 DNA reads TGTGCCAGCAGTCTGATCAGGGGCTGGGCGGAGCAGTACTTC. The full variable domain, with the rest looked up from reference TRBV28 and TRBJ2-7, is DVKVTQSSRYLVKRTGEKVFLECVQDMDHENMFWYRQDPGLGLRLIYFSYDVKMKEKGDIPEGYSVSREKKERFSLILESASTNQTSMYLCASSLIRGWAEQYFGPGTRLTVT.

This chain connects TRBV20-1 to TRBJ1-2, with D unresolved. Trimming left V 3 bases short and J 5 bases short, with 10 bases between. The germline CDR1 and CDR2 sequences are DFQATT and SNEGSKA (reference sequence). This CDR3 spans 12 amino acids. The CDR3 coding sequence is TGCAGTGCTAGGCTCCTAGAGTATGGCTACACCTTC. It is translated as CSARLLEYGYTF.

The rearrangement links TRBV2 to TRBJ2-1, with D unresolved. From germline, CDR1 is SNHLY and CDR2 FYNNEI. CDR3 length equals 15 residues. V lost 3 bases and J lost 2, with 11 bases in between. The CDR3 region is CASSEVAATYNEQFF. CDR3 DNA sequence: TGTGCCAGCAGTGAGGTAGCAGCAACCTACAATGAGCAGTTCTTC.